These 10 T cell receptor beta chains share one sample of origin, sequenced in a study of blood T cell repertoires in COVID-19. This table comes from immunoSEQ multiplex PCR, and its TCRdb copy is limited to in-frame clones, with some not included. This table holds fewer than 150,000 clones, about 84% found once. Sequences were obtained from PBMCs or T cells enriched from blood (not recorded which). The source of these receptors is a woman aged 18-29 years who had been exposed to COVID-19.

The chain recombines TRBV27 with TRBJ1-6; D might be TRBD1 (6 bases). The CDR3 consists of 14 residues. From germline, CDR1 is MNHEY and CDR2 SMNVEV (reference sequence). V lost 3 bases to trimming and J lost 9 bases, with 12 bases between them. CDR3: CASSFDRLRSPLHF. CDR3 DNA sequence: TGTGCCAGCAGTTTCGACAGGCTGCGTTCACCCCTCCACTTT.

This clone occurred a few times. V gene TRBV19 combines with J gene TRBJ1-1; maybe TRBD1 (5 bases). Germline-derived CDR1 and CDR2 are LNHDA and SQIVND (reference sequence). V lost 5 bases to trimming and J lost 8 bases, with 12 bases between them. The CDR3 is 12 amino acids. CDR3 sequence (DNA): TGTGCCAGTAGTTATGACAGCCGAGAAGCTTTCTTT. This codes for CASSYDSREAFF.

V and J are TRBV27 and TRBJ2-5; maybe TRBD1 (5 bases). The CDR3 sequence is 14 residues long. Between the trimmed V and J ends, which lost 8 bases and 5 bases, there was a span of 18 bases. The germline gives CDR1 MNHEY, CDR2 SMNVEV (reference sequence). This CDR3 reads CASRLAGYPETQYF. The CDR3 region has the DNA TGTGCCAGCCGCTTAGCAGGGTACCCGGAGACCCAGTACTTC.

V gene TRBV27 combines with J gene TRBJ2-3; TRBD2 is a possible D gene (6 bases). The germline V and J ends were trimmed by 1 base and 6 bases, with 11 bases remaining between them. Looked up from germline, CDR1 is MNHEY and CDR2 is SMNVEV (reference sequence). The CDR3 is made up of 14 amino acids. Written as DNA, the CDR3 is TGTGCCAGCAGTTTATACGGGAGCGCCGATACGCAGTATTTT. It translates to CASSLYGSADTQYF.

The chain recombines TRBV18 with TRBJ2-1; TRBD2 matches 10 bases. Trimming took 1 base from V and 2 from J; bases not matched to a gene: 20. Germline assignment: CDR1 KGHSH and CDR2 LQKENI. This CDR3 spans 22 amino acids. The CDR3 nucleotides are TGTGCCAGCTCACCACTGGTCGTCTTGGGGCTAGCGGGAGTCTCCCCCTACAATGAGCAGTTCTTC. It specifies CASSPLVVLGLAGVSPYNEQFF.

The CDR3 loop reads CASSLGTGGRPYEQYF. The CDR3 nucleotides are TGTGCCAGCAGTCTAGGGACAGGGGGCAGACCCTACGAGCAGTACTTC. The chain combines TRBV11-2 with TRBJ2-7; 12 bases match TRBD1. Germline V gives CDR1 SGHAT, CDR2 FQNNGV. Trimming cost V 6 bases and J 2 bases; bases outside gene matches: 8. The CDR3 has 16 residues. Drawing the rest from reference TRBV11-2 and TRBJ2-7, the complete variable domain is EAGVAQSPRYKIIEKRQSVAFWCNPISGHATLYWYQQILGQGPKLLIQFQNNGVVDDSQLPKDRFSAERLKGVDSTLKIQPAKLEDSAVYLCASSLGTGGRPYEQYFGPGTRLTVT.

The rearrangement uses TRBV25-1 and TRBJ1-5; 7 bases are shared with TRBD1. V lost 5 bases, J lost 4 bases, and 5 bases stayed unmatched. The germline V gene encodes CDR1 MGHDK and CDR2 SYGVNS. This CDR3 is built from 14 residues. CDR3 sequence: CASSSRQGNQPQHF. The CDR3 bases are TGTGCCAGCAGTAGCAGACAGGGAAATCAGCCCCAGCATTTT.

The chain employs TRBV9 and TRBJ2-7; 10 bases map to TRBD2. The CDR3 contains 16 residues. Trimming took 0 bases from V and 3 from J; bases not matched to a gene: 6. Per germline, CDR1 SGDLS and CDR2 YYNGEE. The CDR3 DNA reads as TGTGCCAGCAGCGTAGCACCCCTAGCGGGGGTCTACGAGCAGTACTTC. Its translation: CASSVAPLAGVYEQYF.

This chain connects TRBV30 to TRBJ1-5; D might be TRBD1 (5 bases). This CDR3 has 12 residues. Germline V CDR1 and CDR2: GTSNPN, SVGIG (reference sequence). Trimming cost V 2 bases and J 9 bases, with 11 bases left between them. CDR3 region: CAWSTPRGPQHF. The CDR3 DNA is TGTGCCTGGAGTACGCCAAGGGGGCCCCAGCATTTT.

CDR3 region: CATRKEVGNSPLHF. The CDR3 coding sequence is TGTGCCACCCGGAAGGAGGTGGGAAATTCACCCCTCCACTTT. This chain joins TRBV6-5 and TRBJ1-6, with D unclear. This CDR3 comprises 14 residues. The V gene's germline CDR1 is MNHEY and CDR2 SVGAGI. Trimming shortened V by 10 bases and J by 7 bases, and 17 bases separated the two germline ends.